A single sample is the source of the 20 T cell receptor beta chains below, sequenced in a study of PD-1 blockade in mismatch repair-deficient tumors. The repertoire was sequenced with immunoSEQ multiplex PCR; TCRdb's copy has only in-frame clones and lacks some. Of tens of thousands of clones listed, approximately 83% are singletons. This material consisted of PBMCs, taken around 38 weeks after starting pembrolizumab. The receptors derive from an adult with mismatch repair-deficient cancer.

The rearrangement uses TRBV27 and TRBJ2-7, with 7 bases that match TRBD1. This CDR3 contains 17 residues. V was pared by 6 bases and J by 5 bases, with 19 bases of the junction left unmatched. In germline, CDR1 is MNHEY, CDR2 SMNVEV (reference sequence). The CDR3 DNA follows: TGTGCCAGCAGCCGAGAATATGGGTCAGGGGGTATCCACGAGCAGTACTTC. The encoded protein is CASSREYGSGGIHEQYF.

The chain joins TRBV25-1 to TRBJ2-3, with 12 positions matching TRBD2. CDR1 MGHDK and CDR2 SYGVNS come from the germline V gene. Germline trimming cut 6 bases from V and 3 bases from J; bases unmatched to any gene: 1. This CDR3 contains 14 residues. In DNA, the CDR3 is TGTGCCAGCAGGACTAGCGGGGGAACAGATACGCAGTATTTT. As protein: CASRTSGGTDTQYF.

The chain recombines TRBV11-3 with TRBJ2-3, with 10 positions matching TRBD2. CDR1 SGHNT and CDR2 YENEEA come from the germline V gene. J lost 3 bases, V lost 4 bases, and 7 bases had no gene match. This CDR3 has 16 residues. CDR3 amino acids: CASSSLAGYSTDTQYF. CDR3 in DNA: TGTGCCAGCAGCTCACTAGCGGGGTATTCTACAGATACGCAGTATTTT.

The chain couples TRBV12-5 to TRBJ2-4, with 7 positions matching TRBD2. The CDR3 loop spans 15 amino acids. Germline CDR1 and CDR2: LGHNT and FRNRAP. Trimming at V came to 5 bases and at J to 0 bases, leaving 4 bases not matched to a gene. Written as DNA, the CDR3 is TGTGCTAGTGGTGGGGGGGTAATAGCCAAAAACATTCAGTACTTC. The encoded protein is CASGGGVIAKNIQYF.

The chain carries TRBV7-3 and TRBJ2-1; no clear D. Trimming removed 1 base at V and 1 base at J, with 8 bases between. The CDR3 runs to 15 residues. CDR1 is SGHTA, CDR2 FQGTGA, per germline. CDR3 sequence reads: CASSLNTLSYNEQFF. The CDR3 DNA is TGTGCCAGCAGCTTAAATACGCTATCCTACAATGAGCAGTTCTTC. Drawing the rest from reference TRBV7-3 and TRBJ2-1, the complete variable domain is GAGVSQTPSNKVTEKGKYVELRCDPISGHTALYWYRQSLGQGPEFLIYFQGTGAADDSGLPNDRFFAVRPEGSVSTLKIQRTERGDSAVYLCASSLNTLSYNEQFFGPGTRLTVL.

J is TRBJ1-2 and V is TRBV29-1; 7 positions agree with TRBD1. Germline V gives CDR1 SQVTM, CDR2 ANQGSEA. The CDR3 runs to 16 residues. J gave up 6 bases and V 1 base, and 14 bases lay outside the gene matches. CDR3 protein: CSVEVLGRQGMDGYTF. CDR3 nucleotide sequence: TGCAGCGTTGAAGTCTTGGGCAGACAGGGCATGGATGGCTACACCTTC. Using reference TRBV29-1 and TRBJ1-2 for the parts outside the CDR3, the full variable domain is SAVISQKPSRDICQRGTSLTIQCQVDSQVTMMFWYRQQPGQSLTLIATANQGSEATYESGFVIDKFPISRPNLTFSTLTVSNMSPEDSSIYLCSVEVLGRQGMDGYTFGSGTRLTVV.

The chain carries TRBV30 and TRBJ1-1; D gene unclear. Trimming took 0 bases from V and 9 from J, leaving 11 bases between them. Germline V gene sequence: CDR1 GTSNPN, CDR2 SVGIG (reference sequence). CDR3 length equals 12 residues. This CDR3 is CAWSVKPMQAFF. CDR3 in DNA: TGTGCCTGGAGTGTAAAGCCGATGCAAGCTTTCTTT.

The table lists this clone with a count of one. The V and J genes are TRBV2 and TRBJ2-1; no definite D call. Between the trimmed V and J ends, which lost 4 bases and 7 bases, there was a span of 14 bases. The CDR3 spans 14 residues. Germline CDR1 is SNHLY and CDR2 is FYNNEI. CDR3 protein: CASSVVVARNEQFF. In DNA form, the CDR3 reads TGTGCCAGCAGTGTTGTGGTAGCTAGGAATGAGCAGTTCTTC. Based on the CDR3 plus reference TRBV2 and TRBJ2-1, the full variable domain is EPEVTQTPSHQVTQMGQEVILRCVPISNHLYFYWYRQILGQKVEFLVSFYNNEISEKSEIFDDQFSVERPDGSNFTLKIRSTKLEDSAMYFCASSVVVARNEQFFGPGTRLTVL.

CDR3 DNA sequence: TGCGCCAGCAGCAACACAGGGGGTCCCGCCTACGAGCAGTACTTC. Translation gives CASSNTGGPAYEQYF. The V call is TRBV4-1, the J call TRBJ2-7; 8 nucleotides agree with TRBD1. Germline CDR1 and CDR2: MGHRA and YSYEKL. CDR3 size: 15 residues. V lost 5 bases and J lost 2; bases outside the gene matches: 8.

This chain uses TRBV19 with TRBJ2-3; no clear D. CDR1 is LNHDA, CDR2 SQIVND, per germline (reference sequence). V was clipped by 0 bases and J by 0 bases, with 4 bases between them. This CDR3 region has 14 residues. CDR3 sequence (DNA): TGTGCCAGTAGTATAGAGACTAGCACAGATACGCAGTATTTT. Its protein is CASSIETSTDTQYF.

The genes are TRBV5-1 and TRBJ1-1, with 10 bases fitting TRBD1. The CDR3 runs 16 residues. The J segment lost 0 bases and the V segment lost 4 bases, leaving 6 bases of the junction unmatched. CDR1 and CDR2 (germline): SGHRS, YFSETQ. DNA for the CDR3: TGCGCCAGCAGCGGTGACAGGGGGCCTATGAACACTGAAGCTTTCTTT. This encodes CASSGDRGPMNTEAFF. Full variable domain (missing parts from reference TRBV5-1 and TRBJ1-1): KAGVTQTPRYLIKTRGQQVTLSCSPISGHRSVSWYQQTPGQGLQFLFEYFSETQRNKGNFPGRFSGRQFSNSRSEMNVSTLELGDSALYLCASSGDRGPMNTEAFFGQGTRLTVV.

The chain combines TRBV6-5 with TRBJ2-3; weak D call: TRBD2 (6 bases). Trimming took 5 bases from V and 2 from J, leaving 8 bases between them. This CDR3 is 13 amino acids long. CDR1 is MNHEY and CDR2 is SVGAGI in the germline V gene. Here the CDR3 reads CASSRDFTDTQYF. The CDR3 bases are TGTGCCAGCAGTCGGGACTTCACAGATACGCAGTATTTT.

This rearrangement joins TRBV5-1 to TRBJ1-5; 9 bases match TRBD1. The CDR3 runs 15 residues. V shed 1 base, J shed 5 bases, and the junction held 4 bases outside the gene matches. The germline CDR1 and CDR2 sequences are SGHRS and YFSETQ. The CDR3 loop reads CASSLSGQGHQPQHF. CDR3 nucleotide sequence: TGCGCCAGCAGCTTGTCCGGACAGGGGCATCAGCCCCAGCATTTT.

The V and J genes are TRBV28 and TRBJ2-3; 7 nucleotides align to TRBD1. This CDR3 comprises 15 residues. Germline loops: CDR1 MDHEN, CDR2 SYDVKM. With V trimmed by 8 bases and J by 0 bases, 8 bases remained unmatched. Here the CDR3 reads CASLPQGLSTDTQYF. Here the CDR3 DNA reads TGTGCCAGCCTTCCACAGGGGCTTAGCACAGATACGCAGTATTTT.

The chain links TRBV29-1 to TRBJ2-3, with D possibly matching TRBD2 (6 bases). Trimming removed 4 bases from V and 4 bases from J, with 24 bases in between. The length of the CDR3 is 17 residues. CDR1 SQVTM and CDR2 ANQGSEA come from the germline V gene. The CDR3 DNA follows: TGCAGCGTTGGATGGGCCGGGACTCCTCGAGGGGCAGATACGCAGTATTTT. As protein: CSVGWAGTPRGADTQYF.

The chain recombines TRBV7-3 with TRBJ2-5; 15 bases are a match to TRBD2. The germline gives CDR1 SGHTA, CDR2 FQGTGA. The CDR3 extends over 17 amino acids. V trimming: 5 bases; J trimming: 5 bases; junction bases outside the gene matches: 9. CDR3 coding DNA: TGTGCCAGCAGCAACCGGACTAGCGGGAGGGCCGGGGAGACCCAGTACTTC. Encoded protein: CASSNRTSGRAGETQYF.

The chain joins TRBV5-1 to TRBJ2-7, with D possibly TRBD2 on 6 matching bases. Germline loops: CDR1 SGHRS, CDR2 YFSETQ. This CDR3 region has 14 residues. The ends were cut back, 0 bases at V and 4 bases at J, with 11 bases in the middle. CDR3 in amino acids: CASSLVQGGYEQYF. As DNA, the CDR3 is TGCGCCAGCAGCTTGGTGCAGGGAGGATACGAGCAGTACTTC.

The chain links TRBV5-1 to TRBJ2-7; 12 nucleotides align to TRBD2. The CDR3 consists of 19 residues. Trimming took 4 bases from V and 2 from J; bases not matched to a gene: 16. Germline values: CDR1 SGHRS, CDR2 YFSETQ. CDR3 sequence: CASSLVPAASGRGAYEQYF. The DNA for the CDR3 is TGCGCCAGCAGCCTGGTCCCCGCGGCTAGCGGGAGGGGGGCCTACGAGCAGTACTTC.

This clone has only one observation. This chain connects TRBV28 to TRBJ2-3; the match to TRBD2 covers 12 bases. The germline V gene encodes CDR1 MDHEN and CDR2 SYDVKM. CDR3 length: 14 residues. V lost 6 bases and J lost 7; bases outside the gene matches: 5. As DNA, the CDR3 is TGTGCCAGCAGATCTAGCGGGAGGGCAAATACGCAGTATTTT. Protein sequence: CASRSSGRANTQYF.

The V gene is TRBV19, the J gene TRBJ1-2; weak D call: TRBD1 (5 bases). CDR1 and CDR2 (germline): LNHDA, SQIVND (reference sequence). With 2 bases removed from V and 8 bases from J, the gap between germline ends came to 18 bases. This CDR3 is built from 15 residues. In DNA, the CDR3 is TGTGCCAGTAGTATAAAAGTTGGGCAGGGCATCGGCTACACCTTC. Translated, it gives CASSIKVGQGIGYTF.